The 2 T cell receptor beta chains below all came from one sample that was sequenced in a study of technical replicates of blood from a handful of donors. Clones were read by immunoSEQ multiplex PCR, and TCRdb kept only the in-frame ones, dropping some. The sample records tens of thousands of clones, around 94% being singletons. What was sequenced was T cells isolated from PBMCs. These receptors were taken from a human donor in good health.

The chain recombines TRBV7-3 with TRBJ2-3; D uncertain. The CDR3 spans 11 residues. Per the germline V gene, CDR1 is SGHTA and CDR2 is FQGTGA. Trimming shortened V by 5 bases and J by 2 bases, and 2 bases separated the two germline ends. In nucleotides, the CDR3 is TGTGCCAGCAGCCACACAGATACGCAGTATTTT. Residues: CASSHTDTQYF. The whole variable domain, remainder taken from reference TRBV7-3 and TRBJ2-3, is GAGVSQTPSNKVTEKGKYVELRCDPISGHTALYWYRQSLGQGPEFLIYFQGTGAADDSGLPNDRFFAVRPEGSVSTLKIQRTERGDSAVYLCASSHTDTQYFGPGTRLTVL.

The chain employs TRBV30 and TRBJ1-1; TRBD1 might be the D (6 bases). The germline V gene has CDR1 GTSNPN and CDR2 SVGIG (reference sequence). V lost 0 bases and J 6 bases, leaving 11 bases between the germline ends. The CDR3 runs to 13 residues. The CDR3 loop is CAWSVQGFAEAFF. CDR3 sequence (DNA): TGTGCCTGGAGTGTCCAGGGGTTCGCTGAAGCTTTCTTT.